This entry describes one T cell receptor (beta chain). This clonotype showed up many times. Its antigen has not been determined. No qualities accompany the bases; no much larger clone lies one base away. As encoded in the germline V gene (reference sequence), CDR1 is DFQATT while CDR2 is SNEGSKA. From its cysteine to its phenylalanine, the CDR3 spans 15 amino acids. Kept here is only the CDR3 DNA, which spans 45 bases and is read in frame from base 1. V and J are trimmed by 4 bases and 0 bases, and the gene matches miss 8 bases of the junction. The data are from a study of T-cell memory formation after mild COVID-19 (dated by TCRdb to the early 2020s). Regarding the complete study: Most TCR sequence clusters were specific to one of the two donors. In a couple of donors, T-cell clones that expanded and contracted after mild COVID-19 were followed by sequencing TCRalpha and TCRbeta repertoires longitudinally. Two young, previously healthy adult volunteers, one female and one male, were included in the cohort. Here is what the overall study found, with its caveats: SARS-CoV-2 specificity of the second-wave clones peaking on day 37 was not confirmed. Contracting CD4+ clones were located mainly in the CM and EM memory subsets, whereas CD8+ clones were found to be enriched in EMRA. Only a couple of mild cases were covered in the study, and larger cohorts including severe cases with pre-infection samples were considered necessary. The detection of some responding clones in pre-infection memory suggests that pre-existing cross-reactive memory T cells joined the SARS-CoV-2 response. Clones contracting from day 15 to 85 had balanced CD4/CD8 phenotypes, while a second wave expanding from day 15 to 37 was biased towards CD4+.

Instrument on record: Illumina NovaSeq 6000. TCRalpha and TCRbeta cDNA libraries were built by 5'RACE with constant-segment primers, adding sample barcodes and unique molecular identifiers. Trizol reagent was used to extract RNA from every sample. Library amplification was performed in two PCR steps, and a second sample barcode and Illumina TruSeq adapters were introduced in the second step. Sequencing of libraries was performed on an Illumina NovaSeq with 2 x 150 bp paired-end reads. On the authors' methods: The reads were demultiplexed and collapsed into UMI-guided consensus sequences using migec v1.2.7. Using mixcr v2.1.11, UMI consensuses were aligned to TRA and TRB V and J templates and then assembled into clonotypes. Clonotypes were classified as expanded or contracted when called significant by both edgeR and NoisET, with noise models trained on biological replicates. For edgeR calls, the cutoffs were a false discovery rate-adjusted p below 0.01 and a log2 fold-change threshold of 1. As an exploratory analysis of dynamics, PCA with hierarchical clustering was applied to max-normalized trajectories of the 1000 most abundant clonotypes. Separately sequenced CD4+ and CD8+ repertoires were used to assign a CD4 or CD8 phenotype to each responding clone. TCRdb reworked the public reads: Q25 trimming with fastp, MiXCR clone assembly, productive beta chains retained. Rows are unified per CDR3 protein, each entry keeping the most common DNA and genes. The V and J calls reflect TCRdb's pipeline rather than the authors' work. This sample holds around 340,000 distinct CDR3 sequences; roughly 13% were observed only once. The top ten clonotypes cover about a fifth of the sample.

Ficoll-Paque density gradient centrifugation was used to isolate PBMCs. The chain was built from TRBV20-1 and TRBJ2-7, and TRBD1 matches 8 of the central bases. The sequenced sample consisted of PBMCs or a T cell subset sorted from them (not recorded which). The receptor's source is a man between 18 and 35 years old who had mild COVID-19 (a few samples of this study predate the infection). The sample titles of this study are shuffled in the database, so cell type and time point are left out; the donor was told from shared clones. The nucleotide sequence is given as TGCAGTGCTATTAGAACAGGGGGGAGCTCCTACGAGCAGTACTTC. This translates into CSAIRTGGSSYEQYF.